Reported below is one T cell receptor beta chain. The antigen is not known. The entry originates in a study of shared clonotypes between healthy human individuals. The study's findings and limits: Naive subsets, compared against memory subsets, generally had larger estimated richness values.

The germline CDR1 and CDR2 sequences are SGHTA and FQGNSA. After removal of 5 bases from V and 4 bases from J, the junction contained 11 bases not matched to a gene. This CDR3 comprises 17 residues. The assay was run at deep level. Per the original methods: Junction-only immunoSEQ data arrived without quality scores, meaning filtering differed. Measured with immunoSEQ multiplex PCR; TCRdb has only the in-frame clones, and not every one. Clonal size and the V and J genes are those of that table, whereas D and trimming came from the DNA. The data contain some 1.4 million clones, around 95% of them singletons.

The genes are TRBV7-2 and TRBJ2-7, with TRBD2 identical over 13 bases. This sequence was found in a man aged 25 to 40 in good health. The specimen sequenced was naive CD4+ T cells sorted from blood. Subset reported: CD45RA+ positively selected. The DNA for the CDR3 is TGTGCCAGCAGCCCGAGAGGGGGGACTAGCGGGATATACGAGCAGTACTTC. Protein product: CASSPRGGTSGIYEQYF.